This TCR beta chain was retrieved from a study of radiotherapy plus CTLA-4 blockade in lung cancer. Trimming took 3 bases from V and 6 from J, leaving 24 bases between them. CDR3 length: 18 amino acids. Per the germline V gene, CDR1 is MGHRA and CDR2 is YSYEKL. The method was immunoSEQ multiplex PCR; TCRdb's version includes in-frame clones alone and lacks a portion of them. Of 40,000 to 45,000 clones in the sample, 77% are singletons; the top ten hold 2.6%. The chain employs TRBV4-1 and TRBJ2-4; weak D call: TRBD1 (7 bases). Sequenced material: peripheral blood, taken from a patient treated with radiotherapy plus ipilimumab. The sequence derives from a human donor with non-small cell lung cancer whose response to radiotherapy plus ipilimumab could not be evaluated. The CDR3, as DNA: TGCGCCAGCAGCCAGGCGGGACGGCCCGCAGGGGGACTAAACATTCAGTACTTC. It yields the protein CASSQAGRPAGGLNIQYF.